These 2 T cell receptor beta chains were sequenced from one sample in a study of blood T cell repertoires in COVID-19. Here immunoSEQ multiplex PCR was the method, and the copy in TCRdb shows in-frame clones only, minus some. The sample lists 200,000 to 300,000 clones, approximately 87% occurring once. Sequenced input: peripheral blood. Receptors originate from a woman aged 50 to 65 with acute or convalescent COVID-19.

The chain uses TRBV10-3 and TRBJ1-1; 11 positions match TRBD1. Germline-derived CDR1 and CDR2 are ENHRY and SYGVKD. The CDR3 has 13 amino acids. With 8 bases clipped from V and 4 bases from J, the junction kept 3 bases outside the gene matches. The CDR3 nucleotides read TGTGCCATCCGAGGACAGGGGGCCACTGAAGCTTTCTTT. This translates into CAIRGQGATEAFF.

The J gene is TRBJ1-5, the V gene TRBV28; maybe TRBD1 (5 bases). The CDR3 covers 15 residues. Trimming left V 1 base short and J 3 bases short, with 10 bases between. Germline CDR1 MDHEN, CDR2 SYDVKM. CDR3 sequence: CASSLSGWPNQPQHF. The CDR3 DNA follows: TGTGCCAGCAGTTTATCAGGGTGGCCCAATCAGCCCCAGCATTTT.